The clone carrying this TCR beta chain was observed once. The data originate from a study of control samples from healthy donors and cancer patients. Repertoires were generated with immunoSEQ multiplex PCR, while TCRdb's copy carries only in-frame clones and drops some. The table has some 150,000 clones, more than 85% seen once. Between the trimmed V and J ends, which lost 1 base and 2 bases, there was a span of 9 bases. The CDR3 sequence is 15 residues long. CDR1 is MDHEN and CDR2 is SYDVKM in the germline V gene. What was sequenced was blood. The V call is TRBV28, the J call TRBJ1-5; perhaps TRBD1 as D (5 bases). This receptor was obtained from a man aged 25-45 years in good health. The CDR3 reads CASSLLGVGNQPQHF. The DNA for the CDR3 is TGTGCCAGCAGTTTATTGGGGGTTGGCAATCAGCCCCAGCATTTT.